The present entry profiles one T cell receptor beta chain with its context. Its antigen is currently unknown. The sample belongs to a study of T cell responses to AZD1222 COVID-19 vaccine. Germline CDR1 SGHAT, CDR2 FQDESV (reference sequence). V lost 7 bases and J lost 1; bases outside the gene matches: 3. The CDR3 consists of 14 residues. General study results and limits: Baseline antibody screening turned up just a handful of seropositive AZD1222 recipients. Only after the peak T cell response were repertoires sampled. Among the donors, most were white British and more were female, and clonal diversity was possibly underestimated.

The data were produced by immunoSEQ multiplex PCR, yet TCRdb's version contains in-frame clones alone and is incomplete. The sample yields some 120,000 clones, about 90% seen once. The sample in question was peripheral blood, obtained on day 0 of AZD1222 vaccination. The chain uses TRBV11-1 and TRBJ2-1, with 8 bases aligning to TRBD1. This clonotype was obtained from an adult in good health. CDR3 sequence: CASNNRGSYNEQFF. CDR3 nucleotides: TGTGCCAGCAATAACAGGGGGTCCTACAATGAGCAGTTCTTC.